The 17 T cell receptor beta chains below all came from one sample that was sequenced in a study of Ad26.COV2.S vaccination and SARS-CoV-2 variants. The treatment is: about 20 received Ad26.COV2.S at low or high dose, single or two shots; about 5 received placebo; per-sample allocation not given. Repertoires come from day 63 after the first vaccine or placebo injection. TCRdb's copy holds only in-frame clones and misses some; the assay was immunoSEQ multiplex PCR. This table holds fewer than 400,000 clones, over 75% found once. The sequenced sample was peripheral blood, obtained in a trial of Ad26.COV2.S vaccine versus placebo. These receptors were obtained from a person between 18 and 65 years old who received the Ad26.COV2.S COVID-19 vaccine or a placebo.

The genes are TRBV29-1 and TRBJ2-1, with 11 bases matching TRBD2. This CDR3 comprises 16 residues. The germline gives CDR1 SQVTM, CDR2 ANQGSEA. The CDR3 loop reads CSASQLAGVPYNEQFF. The DNA for the CDR3 is TGCAGTGCTTCGCAACTAGCGGGAGTTCCCTACAATGAGCAGTTCTTC.

The gene calls are TRBV19 and TRBJ2-7; D gene unclear. Trimming pared 5 bases from V and 3 bases from J, leaving 11 bases between. The germline gives CDR1 LNHDA, CDR2 SQIVND (reference sequence). This CDR3 is 13 amino acids long. CDR3 in amino acids: CASSPGSGYEQYF. Here the CDR3 DNA reads TGTGCCAGTAGTCCTGGTTCCGGCTACGAGCAGTACTTC.

The gene calls are TRBV19 and TRBJ1-5; D ambiguous. Trimming shortened V by 3 bases and J by 3 bases, and 12 bases separated the two germline ends. The CDR3 covers 15 residues. Germline V CDR1 and CDR2: LNHDA, SQIVND (reference sequence). The CDR3 DNA is TGTGCCAGTAGTATTGGCATTCAATTCAATCAGCCCCAGCATTTT. Translated, it gives CASSIGIQFNQPQHF. Drawing the rest from reference TRBV19 and TRBJ1-5, the complete variable domain is DGGITQSPKYLFRKEGQNVTLSCEQNLNHDAMYWYRQDPGQGLRLIYYSQIVNDFQKGDIAEGYSVSREKKESFPLTVTSAQKNPTAFYLCASSIGIQFNQPQHFGDGTRLSIL.

This chain joins TRBV11-1 and TRBJ2-1; 9 bases are a match to TRBD1. CDR3 length equals 15 residues. With 6 bases clipped from V and 2 bases from J, the junction kept 5 bases outside the gene matches. Germline assignment: CDR1 SGHAT and CDR2 FQDESV (reference sequence). This CDR3 reads CASSSWTGAYNEQFF. Here the CDR3 DNA reads TGTGCCAGCAGTTCTTGGACAGGGGCCTACAATGAGCAGTTCTTC.

The chain uses TRBV29-1 and TRBJ2-3; 13 positions agree with TRBD2. The germline CDR1 and CDR2 sequences are SQVTM and ANQGSEA. Unmatched junction bases numbered 8, after V lost 6 bases and J lost 2 bases. The CDR3 runs to 16 residues. The CDR3 here is CSVLAGGLTSTDTQYF. The DNA for the CDR3 is TGCAGCGTACTAGCGGGAGGGCTCACTTCCACAGATACGCAGTATTTT.

This chain links TRBV5-6 with TRBJ1-2; D uncertain. In germline, CDR1 is SGHDT, CDR2 YYEEEE. This CDR3 has 13 amino acids. Trimming took 6 bases from V and 4 from J, leaving 13 bases between them. In DNA, the CDR3 is TGTGCCAGCACTGTCGGGCCGCGCTATGGCTACACCTTC. Translating gives CASTVGPRYGYTF.

The gene calls are TRBV4-3 and TRBJ1-3, with a weak D call TRBD1 (5 bases). This CDR3 has 15 amino acids. CDR1 and CDR2 from the germline V gene are LGHNA and YSLEER. Deletions cut 1 base from V and 1 base from J, with 8 bases between. The CDR3: CASSQVPGSGNTIYF. Here the CDR3 DNA reads TGCGCCAGCAGCCAAGTCCCAGGGTCTGGAAACACCATATATTTT.

The chain couples TRBV5-4 to TRBJ2-3, with 7 bases lining up with TRBD1. Germline CDR1 is SGHNT and CDR2 is YYREEE (reference sequence). This CDR3 has 15 residues. The V segment lost 4 bases and the J segment 2 bases; nucleotides outside the gene matches: 7. The CDR3 loop reads CASSPQGPSTDTQYF. CDR3 in DNA: TGTGCCAGCAGCCCACAGGGGCCCTCCACAGATACGCAGTATTTT.

The chain couples TRBV30 to TRBJ1-3, with D unclear. The V end was cut by 0 bases, the J end by 3 bases, with 9 bases between. Per germline, CDR1 GTSNPN and CDR2 SVGIG (reference sequence). There are 14 residues in the CDR3. As DNA, the CDR3 is TGTGCCTGGAGTGTATTCGGAATTGGAAACACCATATATTTT. It specifies CAWSVFGIGNTIYF.

The rearrangement links TRBV6-6 to TRBJ2-7; TRBD2 agrees at 12 bases. Germline V gives CDR1 MNHNY, CDR2 SVGAGI (reference sequence). The CDR3 runs to 14 residues. The junction had 8 bases not matched to a gene; V was cut back by 7 bases and J by 7 bases. Here the CDR3 DNA reads TGTGCCAGCACCTACGGACTAGCGGGACGGGAGCAGTACTTC. Amino acid sequence: CASTYGLAGREQYF.

The chain couples TRBV3-1 (or the pseudogene TRBV3-2) to TRBJ1-4, with 7 positions matching TRBD1. This CDR3 is built from 16 residues. From germline, CDR1 is LGHDT and CDR2 YNNKEL (reference sequence). V trimming: 4 bases; J trimming: 4 bases; junction bases outside the gene matches: 9. The CDR3 nucleotides are TGTGCCAGCAGCCCATCAAGACAGGGCCTTAATGAAAAACTGTTTTTT. This sequence encodes CASSPSRQGLNEKLFF.

The chain carries TRBV9 and TRBJ2-1; D uncertain. Between the trimmed V and J ends, which lost 0 bases and 8 bases, there was a span of 12 bases. The germline CDR1 and CDR2 sequences are SGDLS and YYNGEE. The CDR3 totals 14 residues. The CDR3 sequence is CASSVEQRGDEQFF. CDR3 nucleotides: TGTGCCAGCAGCGTAGAGCAACGTGGCGATGAGCAGTTCTTC.

This clone showed up many times. The CDR3 is CASNRDRGRRGEQYF. CDR3 in DNA: TGCGCCAGCAATAGGGACAGGGGGCGCCGAGGAGAGCAGTACTTC. The chain combines TRBV23-1 with TRBJ2-7, with TRBD1 matching over 12 bases. TRBV23-1 falls under the ORF class, with uncertain function. J lost 7 bases, V lost 7 bases, and 11 bases had no gene match. The CDR3 runs to 15 residues.

This rearrangement joins TRBV27 to TRBJ2-7, with 7 bases lining up with TRBD2. CDR1 and CDR2 from the germline V gene are MNHEY and SMNVEV (reference sequence). CDR3 length equals 14 residues. The V and J ends lost 8 bases and 3 bases, in that order; junction bases with no gene match: 10. The DNA of the CDR3 is TGTGCCAGCGCTCCCAGCGGGGAAATCTACGAGCAGTACTTC. Translating gives CASAPSGEIYEQYF.

This rearrangement joins TRBV5-1 to TRBJ2-6, with TRBD1 as a possible D gene (6 bases). This CDR3 has 15 amino acids. V dropped 6 bases and J dropped 2 bases, with 12 bases sitting between them. Per the germline V gene, CDR1 is SGHRS and CDR2 is YFSETQ. The CDR3 DNA reads TGCGCCAGCACGACAGGACCTACTGGGGCCAACGTCCTGACTTTC. Translation: CASTTGPTGANVLTF.

The V and J genes are TRBV28 and TRBJ1-5; D perhaps matches TRBD1 (6 bases). The CDR3 is 15 residues long. V dropped 3 bases and J dropped 3 bases, with 12 bases sitting between them. Germline lookup yields CDR1 MDHEN and CDR2 SYDVKM. In DNA form, the CDR3 reads TGTGCCAGCAGTTTTCCAGGGGCCCCCAATCAGCCCCAGCATTTT. Translation gives CASSFPGAPNQPQHF.

This clone showed up just once. The J gene is TRBJ1-3, the V gene TRBV28, with D perhaps TRBD1 (5 bases). The CDR3 extends over 17 amino acids. V dropped 2 bases and J dropped 0 bases, with 14 bases sitting between them. The germline CDR1 and CDR2 sequences are MDHEN and SYDVKM. CDR3 coding DNA: TGTGCCAGCAGTTTAATAGGGACGGTAAGCTCTGGAAACACCATATATTTT. As protein: CASSLIGTVSSGNTIYF.